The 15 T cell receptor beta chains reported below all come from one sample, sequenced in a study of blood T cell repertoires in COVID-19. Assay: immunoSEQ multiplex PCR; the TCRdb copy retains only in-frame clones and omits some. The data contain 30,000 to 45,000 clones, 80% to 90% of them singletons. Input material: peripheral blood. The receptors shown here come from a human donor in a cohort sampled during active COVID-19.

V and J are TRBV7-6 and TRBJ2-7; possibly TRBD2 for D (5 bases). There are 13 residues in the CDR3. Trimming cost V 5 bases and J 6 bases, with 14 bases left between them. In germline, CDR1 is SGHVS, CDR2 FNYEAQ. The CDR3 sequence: CASSELAVGEQYF. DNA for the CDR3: TGTGCCAGCAGCGAGCTAGCAGTAGGCGAGCAGTACTTC.

CDR3 nucleotides: TGTGCCAGCAACCCGGGACTGGATCGGGCTTATGGCTACACCTTC. Residues: CASNPGLDRAYGYTF. The rearrangement joins TRBV6-2 or TRBV6-3 to TRBJ1-2, with D maybe TRBD1 (5 bases). The CDR3 covers 15 residues. V was shortened by 7 bases and J by 5 bases, with 20 bases between the two germline ends. Germline values: CDR1 MNHEY, CDR2 SVGEGT.

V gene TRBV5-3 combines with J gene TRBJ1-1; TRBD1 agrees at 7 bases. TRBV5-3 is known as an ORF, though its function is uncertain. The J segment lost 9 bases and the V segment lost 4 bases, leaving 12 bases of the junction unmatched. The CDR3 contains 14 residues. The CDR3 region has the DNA TGTGCCAGAAGCCCCCCGACAGGGAATTTCAAAGCTTTCTTT. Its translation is CARSPPTGNFKAFF.

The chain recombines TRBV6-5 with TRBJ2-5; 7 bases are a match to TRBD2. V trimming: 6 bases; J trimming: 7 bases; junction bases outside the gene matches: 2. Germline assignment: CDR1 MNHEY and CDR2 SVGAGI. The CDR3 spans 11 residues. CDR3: CASSWGGTQYF. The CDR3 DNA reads TGTGCCAGCAGCTGGGGGGGGACCCAGTACTTC.

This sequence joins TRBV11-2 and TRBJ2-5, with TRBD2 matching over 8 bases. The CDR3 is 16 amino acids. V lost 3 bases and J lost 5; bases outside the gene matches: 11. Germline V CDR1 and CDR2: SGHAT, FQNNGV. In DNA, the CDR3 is TGTGCCAGCAGCTTCGGTGTGGGTAGCGGGGCGGAGACCCAGTACTTC. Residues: CASSFGVGSGAETQYF.

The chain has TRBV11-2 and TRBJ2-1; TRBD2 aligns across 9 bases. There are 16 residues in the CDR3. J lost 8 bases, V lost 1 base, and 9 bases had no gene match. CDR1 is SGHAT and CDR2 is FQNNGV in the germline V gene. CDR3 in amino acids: CASSLGSGSGSYEQFF. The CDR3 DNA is TGTGCCAGCAGCTTAGGGTCGGGTAGCGGGAGCTATGAGCAGTTCTTC.

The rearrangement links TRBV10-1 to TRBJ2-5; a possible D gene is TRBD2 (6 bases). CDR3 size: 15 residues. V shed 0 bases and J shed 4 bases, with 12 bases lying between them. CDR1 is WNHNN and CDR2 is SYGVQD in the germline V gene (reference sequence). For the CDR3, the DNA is TGCGCCAGCAGTGAGTCGGGTAGGGGAGGAGAGACCCAGTACTTC. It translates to CASSESGRGGETQYF.

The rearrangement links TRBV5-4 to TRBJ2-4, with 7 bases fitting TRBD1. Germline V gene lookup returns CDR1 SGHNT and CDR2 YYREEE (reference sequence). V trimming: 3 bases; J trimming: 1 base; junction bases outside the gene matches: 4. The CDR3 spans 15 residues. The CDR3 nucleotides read TGTGCCAGCAGCTCAGGACAGGACGCCAAAAACATTCAGTACTTC. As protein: CASSSGQDAKNIQYF.

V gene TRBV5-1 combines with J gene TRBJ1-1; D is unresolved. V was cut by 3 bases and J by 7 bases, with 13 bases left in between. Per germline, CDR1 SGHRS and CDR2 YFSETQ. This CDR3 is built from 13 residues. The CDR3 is CASSSEFADEAFF. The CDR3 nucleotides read TGCGCCAGCAGCTCCGAATTTGCGGATGAAGCTTTCTTT.

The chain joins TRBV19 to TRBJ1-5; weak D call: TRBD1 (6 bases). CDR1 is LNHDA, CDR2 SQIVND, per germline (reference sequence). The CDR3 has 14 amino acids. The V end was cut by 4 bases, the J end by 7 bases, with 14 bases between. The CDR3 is CASSTYRVGQPQHF. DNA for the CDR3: TGTGCCAGTAGTACGTACAGGGTGGGACAGCCCCAGCATTTT.

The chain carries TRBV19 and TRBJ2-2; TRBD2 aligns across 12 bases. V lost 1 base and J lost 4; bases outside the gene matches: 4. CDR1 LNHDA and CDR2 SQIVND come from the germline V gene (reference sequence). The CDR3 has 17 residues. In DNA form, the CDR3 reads TGTGCCAGTAGTATAGGAGGACTAGCGGGAAGCACCGGGGAGCTGTTTTTT. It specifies CASSIGGLAGSTGELFF.

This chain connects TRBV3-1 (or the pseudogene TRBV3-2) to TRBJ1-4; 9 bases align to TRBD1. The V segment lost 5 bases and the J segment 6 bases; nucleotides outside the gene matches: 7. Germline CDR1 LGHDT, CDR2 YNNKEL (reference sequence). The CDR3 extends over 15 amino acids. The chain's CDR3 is CASSARDRADEKLFF. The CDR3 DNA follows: TGTGCCAGCAGCGCCCGGGACAGGGCCGATGAAAAACTGTTTTTT.

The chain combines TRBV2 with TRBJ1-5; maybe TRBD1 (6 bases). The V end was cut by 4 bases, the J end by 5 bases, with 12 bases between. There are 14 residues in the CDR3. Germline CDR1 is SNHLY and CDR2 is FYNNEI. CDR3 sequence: CASSGGYRDQPQHF. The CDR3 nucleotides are TGTGCCAGCAGTGGGGGCTACAGGGATCAGCCCCAGCATTTT.

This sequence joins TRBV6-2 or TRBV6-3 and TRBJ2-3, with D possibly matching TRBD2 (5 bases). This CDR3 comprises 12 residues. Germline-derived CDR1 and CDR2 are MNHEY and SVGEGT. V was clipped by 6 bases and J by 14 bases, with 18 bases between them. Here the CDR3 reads CASSSEGPLLYF. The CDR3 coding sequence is TGTGCCAGCAGCTCCGAGGGCCCACTACTGTATTTT.

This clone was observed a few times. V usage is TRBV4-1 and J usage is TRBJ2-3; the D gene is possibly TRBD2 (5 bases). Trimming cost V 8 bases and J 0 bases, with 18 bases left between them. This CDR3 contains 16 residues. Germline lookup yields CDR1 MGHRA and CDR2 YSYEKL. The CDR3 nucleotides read TGCGCCAGCGGAGGAGTGGGCTTCCTAAGCACAGATACGCAGTATTTT. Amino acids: CASGGVGFLSTDTQYF.